The subject of this entry is one T cell receptor beta chain. A read error may produce the germline difference seen at one junction end. The data are from a study of blood T cell repertoires in COVID-19. Germline V gene sequence: CDR1 SNHLY, CDR2 FYNNEI. The CDR3 is 14 residues long. The method was immunoSEQ multiplex PCR; TCRdb's version includes in-frame clones alone and lacks a portion of them. The sample contains roughly 230,000 clones, 83% of which appear only once. The V and J genes are TRBV2 and TRBJ1-2; 9 bases line up with TRBD1. This TCR derives from a middle-aged man with active or convalescent COVID-19. The sample comprised peripheral blood. CDR3 DNA: TGTGCCAGCAATGAACAGGGGGCAGACTATGGCTACACCTTC. Encoded protein: CASNEQGADYGYTF.